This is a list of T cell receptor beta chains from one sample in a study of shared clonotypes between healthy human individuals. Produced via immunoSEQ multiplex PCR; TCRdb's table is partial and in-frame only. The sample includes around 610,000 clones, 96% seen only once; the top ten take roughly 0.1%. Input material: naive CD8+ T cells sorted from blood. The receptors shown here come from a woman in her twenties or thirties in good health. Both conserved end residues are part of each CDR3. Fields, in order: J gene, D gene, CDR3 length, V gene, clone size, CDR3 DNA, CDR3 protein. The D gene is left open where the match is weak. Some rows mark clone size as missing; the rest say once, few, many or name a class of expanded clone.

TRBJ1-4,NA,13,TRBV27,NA,TGTGCCAGCAGTTTACTGGGGGGGGGTGAACTGTTTTTT,CASSLLGGGELFF
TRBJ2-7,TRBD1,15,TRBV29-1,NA,TGCAGCGTTGATCTTGTGACAGGGGCCTCCTACGAGCAGTACTTC,CSVDLVTGASYEQYF
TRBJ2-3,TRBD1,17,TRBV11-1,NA,TGTGCCAGCAGCCACCCTGGACAGGGGGCGCAGGCAGATACGCAGTATTTT,CASSHPGQGAQADTQYF
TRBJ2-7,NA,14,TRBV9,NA,TGTGCCAGCAGCGCGCAGGGGGGAAGAAACGAGCAGTACTTC,CASSAQGGRNEQYF
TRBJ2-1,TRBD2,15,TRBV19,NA,TGTGCCAGTAGTATAGTCCTAGCGGGAGGCCATGAGCAGTTCTTC,CASSIVLAGGHEQFF
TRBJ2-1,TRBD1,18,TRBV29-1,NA,TGCAGCGTTGAAGTATCGAACAGGGGGCGCGTCCCCTACAATGAGCAGTTCTTC,CSVEVSNRGRVPYNEQFF
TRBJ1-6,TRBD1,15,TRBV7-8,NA,TGTGCCAGCAGCGGGGACAGGGGCAATAATTCACCCCTCCACTTT,CASSGDRGNNSPLHF
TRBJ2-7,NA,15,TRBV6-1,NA,TGTGCCAGCACCGATGGGGTGGCAGGCTCCTACGAGCAGTACTTC,CASTDGVAGSYEQYF
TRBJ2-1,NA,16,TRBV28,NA,TGTGCCAGCAGTTTCCTAGGGGGGAGGCAAAACAATGAGCAGTTCTTC,CASSFLGGRQNNEQFF
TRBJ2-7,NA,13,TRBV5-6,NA,TGTGCCAGCAGCTTGGGGGGGACCTACGAGCAGTACTTC,CASSLGGTYEQYF
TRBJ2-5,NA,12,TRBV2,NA,TGTGCCAGCATTTACCAGGACGAGACCCAGTACTTC,CASIYQDETQYF
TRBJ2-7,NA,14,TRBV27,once,TGTGCCAGTAAGCTCGAGCTCAGCTCCTACGAGCAGTACTTC,CASKLELSSYEQYF
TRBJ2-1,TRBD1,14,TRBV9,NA,TGTGCCAGCAGCGTAGCGGGACAGGGTACTGAGCAGTTCTTC,CASSVAGQGTEQFF
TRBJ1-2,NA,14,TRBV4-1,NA,TGCGCCAGCAGCCAACATCAGTCTAACTATGGCTACACCTTC,CASSQHQSNYGYTF
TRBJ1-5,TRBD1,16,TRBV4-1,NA,TGCGCCAGCAGCCAGACAGGGGGCGTCTTCAATCAGCCCCAGCATTTT,CASSQTGGVFNQPQHF
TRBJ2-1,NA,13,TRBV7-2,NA,TGTGCCAGCAGCTTAATGGATTACAATGAGCAGTTCTTC,CASSLMDYNEQFF
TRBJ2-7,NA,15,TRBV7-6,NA,TGTGCCAGCAGCCCACAGGGAGGGGGAACCTACGAGCAGTACTTC,CASSPQGGGTYEQYF
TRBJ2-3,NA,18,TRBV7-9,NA,TGTGCCAGCAGCTCCAAAAGAGACGGATGGTACGGGGCAGATACGCAGTATTTT,CASSSKRDGWYGADTQYF
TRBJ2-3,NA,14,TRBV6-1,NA,TGTGCCATCCTACTAGGACCGCGCACAGATACGCAGTATTTT,CAILLGPRTDTQYF
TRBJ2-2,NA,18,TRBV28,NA,TGTGCCAGCAGCTCCCTATTTTGGAGGGAGGCGAACACCGGGGAGCTGTTTTTT,CASSSLFWREANTGELFF
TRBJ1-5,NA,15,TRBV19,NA,TGTGCCAGTAGTATCCCGCACCAGTGGACTCAGCCCCAGCATTTT,CASSIPHQWTQPQHF
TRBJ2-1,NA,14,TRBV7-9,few,TGTGCCAGCAGCCTTCTGACTAGTGGGAATGAGCAGTTCTTC,CASSLLTSGNEQFF
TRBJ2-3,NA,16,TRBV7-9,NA,TGTGCCAGCAGCCAACCCTCAGGGCAAGTCACAGATACGCAGTATTTT,CASSQPSGQVTDTQYF
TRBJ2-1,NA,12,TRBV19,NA,TGTGCCAGTAGTATTGTAGGGCGGGACCAGTTCTTC,CASSIVGRDQFF
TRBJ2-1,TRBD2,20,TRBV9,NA,TGTGCCAGCAACCTAGGTGTCGGGCTAGCGGGAGGGCGGTCCTACAATGAGCAGTTCTTC,CASNLGVGLAGGRSYNEQFF
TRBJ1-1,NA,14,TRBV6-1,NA,TGTGCCAGCAGTGAACGAGGAGCGAACACTGAAGCTTTCTTT,CASSERGANTEAFF
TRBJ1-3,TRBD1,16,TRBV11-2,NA,TGTGCCAGCAGCCACCGCAGGACAGGGTCTGGAAACACCATATATTTT,CASSHRRTGSGNTIYF
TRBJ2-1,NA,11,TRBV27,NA,TGTGCCAGCAGTTTATCCGATGAGCAGTTCTTC,CASSLSDEQFF
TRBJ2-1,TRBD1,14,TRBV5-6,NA,TGTGCCAGCAGCTCTTACAGGGGGCCCAATGAGCAGTTCTTC,CASSSYRGPNEQFF
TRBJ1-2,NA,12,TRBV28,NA,TGTGCCAGCAGCCCCGGACAGTATGGCTACACCTTC,CASSPGQYGYTF
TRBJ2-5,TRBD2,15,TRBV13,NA,TGTGCCAGCAGCTCCCGACTAGCGGGAGTTGAGACCCAGTACTTC,CASSSRLAGVETQYF
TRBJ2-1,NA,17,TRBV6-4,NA,TGTGCCAGCAGTGACTCTGCTAGCGTTAGGGGCTACAATGAGCAGTTCTTC,CASSDSASVRGYNEQFF
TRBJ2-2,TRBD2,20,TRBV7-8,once,TGTGCCAGCAGCGCCCCTCTAGCGGGGGGGGAAATAGGGGACACCGGGGAGCTGTTTTTT,CASSAPLAGGEIGDTGELFF
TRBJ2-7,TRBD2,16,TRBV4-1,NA,TGCGCCAGCAGCCCCCTAGCGGGAGGGCCCTCCAACGAGCAGTACTTC,CASSPLAGGPSNEQYF
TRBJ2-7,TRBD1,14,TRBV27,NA,TGTGCCAGCAGTTTAGGGGACAGACGCTACGAGCAGTACTTC,CASSLGDRRYEQYF
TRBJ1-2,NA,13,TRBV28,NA,TGTGCCAGCAGTTTCATCACAAGTAATGGCTACACCTTC,CASSFITSNGYTF
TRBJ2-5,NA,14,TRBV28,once,TGTGCCAGCAGTTTAACCAGGGAGAGAGAGACCCAGTACTTC,CASSLTRERETQYF
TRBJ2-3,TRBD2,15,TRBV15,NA,TGTGCCACCAGTGGAAGGACTAGCTCCACAGATACGCAGTATTTT,CATSGRTSSTDTQYF
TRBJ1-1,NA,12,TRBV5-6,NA,TGTGCCAGCAGCTTTGGGGTAACTGAAGCTTTCTTT,CASSFGVTEAFF
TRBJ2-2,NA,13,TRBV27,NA,TGTGCCAGCAGTTCTACGTATACCGGGGAGCTGTTTTTT,CASSSTYTGELFF
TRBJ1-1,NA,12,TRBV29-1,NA,TGCAGCGTTGAAAACAGAAACACTGAAGCTTTCTTT,CSVENRNTEAFF